This T cell receptor (beta chain) was captured in a study of blood T cells in healthy people across ages. Study-wide findings and caveats: Naive and antigen-experienced cells could not be conclusively compared, given unsorted PBMCs. Donors of long life had a larger count of naive CD4+ cells and greater diversity than aged donors. CMV status of donors was unknown, possibly confounding expanded clonotype changes.

In germline, CDR1 is SGHRS, CDR2 YFSETQ. The ends were cut back, 0 bases at V and 7 bases at J, with 11 bases in the middle. This CDR3 comprises 14 residues. In its sample, this clonotype was seen many times. Its matching antigen is unknown. Using a J-beta primer mix together with a sample-barcoded 5' primer, a second PCR was run for roughly 6 to 12 cycles. TCRdb redid the calling of the 5' RACE reads with MiXCR, one entry per CDR3 protein. Here the sample spans around 870,000 distinct CDR3 sequences, around 28% being singletons. This receptor was identified in a woman of 80 years or more in good health. Material for sequencing was blood. This chain connects TRBV5-1 to TRBJ2-1, with D perhaps assigned TRBD1 or TRBD2 (6 bases each). This CDR3 reads CASSLGQEGNEQFF. The CDR3 nucleotides are TGCGCCAGCAGCTTGGGACAGGAGGGAAATGAGCAGTTCTTC.